What follows are 9 T cell receptor beta chains derived from one specimen sequenced in a study of blood T cell repertoires in COVID-19. Measured with immunoSEQ multiplex PCR; TCRdb has only the in-frame clones, and not every one. In the table there are over 35,000 clones, roughly nine tenths of which are singletons. Sequenced input: peripheral blood. These TCRs come from a man in his 70s with active COVID-19.

The chain joins TRBV19 to TRBJ2-7; TRBD1 matches at 11 bases. V lost 7 bases, J lost 0 bases, and 5 bases stayed unmatched. Per germline, CDR1 LNHDA and CDR2 SQIVND (reference sequence). CDR3 length equals 15 residues. The CDR3 here is CASTSGTGGSYEQYF. In DNA form, the CDR3 reads TGTGCCAGTACTTCAGGGACAGGGGGCTCCTACGAGCAGTACTTC.

This clone was recorded only once. The chain recombines TRBV9 with TRBJ2-7; D uncertain. The germline V gene has CDR1 SGDLS and CDR2 YYNGEE. The CDR3 has 13 amino acids. The germline V and J ends were trimmed by 1 base and 6 bases, with 11 bases remaining between them. The CDR3 reads CASSVTAPGEQYF. Here the CDR3 DNA reads TGTGCCAGCAGCGTAACGGCCCCGGGCGAGCAGTACTTC.

The J gene is TRBJ1-1, the V gene TRBV28; 8 nucleotides match TRBD1. The CDR3 spans 15 residues. With 4 bases clipped from V and 3 bases from J, the junction kept 7 bases outside the gene matches. Germline V gene lookup returns CDR1 MDHEN and CDR2 SYDVKM. CDR3 amino acids: CASSSWTGWDTEAFF. Here the CDR3 DNA reads TGTGCCAGCAGTTCTTGGACAGGGTGGGACACTGAAGCTTTCTTT.

The chain carries TRBV9 and TRBJ1-2, with 7 bases lining up with TRBD1. V was clipped by 0 bases and J by 2 bases; unmatched bases: 7. This CDR3 contains 16 residues. From germline, CDR1 is SGDLS and CDR2 YYNGEE. CDR3 amino acids: CASSVGPGTENYGYTF. CDR3 in DNA: TGTGCCAGCAGCGTAGGTCCCGGGACAGAGAACTATGGCTACACCTTC.

The V and J genes are TRBV5-1 and TRBJ2-3; the D gene is possibly TRBD2 (7 bases). CDR3 length: 15 amino acids. Germline CDR1 reads SGHRS; CDR2 reads YFSETQ. The V and J ends lost 0 bases and 5 bases respectively, with 13 bases between them. This CDR3 reads CASSLEWGGEDTQYF. For the CDR3, the DNA is TGCGCCAGCAGCTTGGAATGGGGGGGCGAAGATACGCAGTATTTT.

This sequence joins TRBV25-1 and TRBJ1-1, with D perhaps TRBD1 (5 bases). This CDR3 is 13 amino acids long. Germline lookup yields CDR1 MGHDK and CDR2 SYGVNS. Trimming removed 4 bases from V and 6 bases from J, with 12 bases in between. CDR3 in amino acids: CASSVDIRAEAFF. The DNA for the CDR3 is TGTGCCAGCAGTGTGGACATCCGAGCTGAAGCTTTCTTT.

A few counts support this clone. The V and J genes are TRBV7-2 and TRBJ1-6; D not certain. V was pared by 3 bases and J by 9 bases, with 9 bases between. The germline CDR1 and CDR2 sequences are SGHTA and FQGNSA. The CDR3 runs to 13 residues. In nucleotides, the CDR3 is TGTGCCAGCAGCTTCGGGTTCGGTTCACCCCTCCACTTT. Residues: CASSFGFGSPLHF. Full variable domain (outside the CDR3, taken from reference TRBV7-2 and TRBJ1-6): GAGVSQSPSNKVTEKGKDVELRCDPISGHTALYWYRQSLGQGLEFLIYFQGNSAPDKSGLPSDRFSAERTGGSVSTLTIQRTQQEDSAVYLCASSFGFGSPLHFGNGTRLTVT.

The CDR3 is CASSLAGGEQFF. The CDR3 DNA sequence: TGTGCCAGCAGCTTAGCGGGAGGGGAGCAGTTCTTC. The chain couples TRBV11-3 to TRBJ2-1, with TRBD2 identical over 8 bases. Germline V gives CDR1 SGHNT, CDR2 YENEEA. Trimming at V came to 1 base and at J to 10 bases, leaving 0 bases not matched to a gene. The CDR3 is made up of 12 amino acids.

This chain uses TRBV27 with TRBJ2-7; 9 bases are a match to TRBD1. The junction had 8 bases not matched to a gene; V was cut back by 0 bases and J by 2 bases. The length of the CDR3 is 17 residues. In germline, CDR1 is MNHEY, CDR2 SMNVEV (reference sequence). The CDR3 DNA reads TGTGCCAGCAGTTTATCGGGGGGGACAGGGTACCCCTACGAGCAGTACTTC. This sequence encodes CASSLSGGTGYPYEQYF.